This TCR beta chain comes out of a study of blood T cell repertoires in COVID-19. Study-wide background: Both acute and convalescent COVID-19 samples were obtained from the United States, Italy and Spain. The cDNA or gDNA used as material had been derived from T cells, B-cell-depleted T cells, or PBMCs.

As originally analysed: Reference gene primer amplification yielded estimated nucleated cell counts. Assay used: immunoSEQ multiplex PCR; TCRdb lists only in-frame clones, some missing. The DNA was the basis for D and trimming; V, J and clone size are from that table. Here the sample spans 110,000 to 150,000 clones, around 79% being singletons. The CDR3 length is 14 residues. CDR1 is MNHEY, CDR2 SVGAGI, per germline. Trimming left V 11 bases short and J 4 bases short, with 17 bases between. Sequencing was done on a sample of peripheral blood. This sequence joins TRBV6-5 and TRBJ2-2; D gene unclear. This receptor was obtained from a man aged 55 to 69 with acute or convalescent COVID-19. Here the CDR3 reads CAARPGRITGELFF. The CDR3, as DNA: TGTGCCGCCCGCCCGGGTAGAATCACCGGGGAGCTGTTTTTT.